Shown below are 25 T cell receptor beta chains from a single sample sequenced in a study of cytomegalovirus exposure and HLA in healthy donors. Vbeta (60) and Jbeta (13) primers were used in the PCR. Profiled with immunoSEQ multiplex PCR; TCRdb holds only in-frame clones, not every one. Altogether about 160,000 clones are present, roughly four fifths being singletons, with the ten largest covering 2.5% to 3%. Sample: PBMCs. These receptors were collected from a woman aged 50 to 60 in good health and CMV-seropositive.

The rearrangement links TRBV4-1 to TRBJ1-2; D ambiguous. Trimming took 0 bases from V and 0 from J, leaving 14 bases between them. There are 17 residues in the CDR3. Per the germline V gene, CDR1 is MGHRA and CDR2 is YSYEKL. Here the CDR3 reads CASSQDPASRANYGYTF. The CDR3 DNA follows: TGCGCCAGCAGCCAAGATCCCGCCAGTCGGGCTAACTATGGCTACACCTTC.

The rearrangement uses TRBV19 and TRBJ1-5; 10 bases agree with TRBD1. This CDR3 comprises 18 residues. CDR1 LNHDA and CDR2 SQIVND come from the germline V gene (reference sequence). Trimming at V came to 7 bases and at J to 2 bases, leaving 14 bases not matched to a gene. The CDR3 DNA is TGTGCCAGTACCTCCATGGCGGGGACAGGGGCTCGCAATCAGCCCCAGCATTTT. This codes for CASTSMAGTGARNQPQHF. Full variable domain (rest looked up from reference TRBV19 and TRBJ1-5): DGGITQSPKYLFRKEGQNVTLSCEQNLNHDAMYWYRQDPGQGLRLIYYSQIVNDFQKGDIAEGYSVSREKKESFPLTVTSAQKNPTAFYLCASTSMAGTGARNQPQHFGDGTRLSIL.

This clone has a handful of counts. The genes are TRBV5-1 and TRBJ2-2; 7 bases line up with TRBD1. J gave up 0 bases and V 6 bases, and 8 bases lay outside the gene matches. The CDR3 runs 16 residues. From germline, CDR1 is SGHRS and CDR2 YFSETQ. Here the CDR3 DNA reads TGCGCCAGCACCAGAGGTAGGGGGCCGAACACCGGGGAGCTGTTTTTT. Translating gives CASTRGRGPNTGELFF.

V and J are TRBV11-2 and TRBJ2-1; maybe TRBD2 (5 bases). The CDR3 is 14 residues long. Germline-derived CDR1 and CDR2 are SGHAT and FQNNGV. V was trimmed by 5 bases and J by 6 bases, leaving 14 bases between them. CDR3 residues: CASSLPGSSNEQFF. CDR3 in DNA: TGTGCCAGCAGCCTGCCGGGGTCTTCCAATGAGCAGTTCTTC.

The chain uses TRBV2 and TRBJ1-2, with 9 bases fitting TRBD1. V shed 6 bases and J 4 bases; nucleotides not matched to a gene: 6. Germline V gives CDR1 SNHLY, CDR2 FYNNEI. This CDR3 contains 14 residues. CDR3 DNA sequence: TGTGCCAGCAGGGCGACAGGGGGTTCCTATGGCTACACCTTC. It yields the protein CASRATGGSYGYTF.

The chain carries TRBV28 and TRBJ1-2; D is unclear. V was pared by 6 bases and J by 2 bases, with 10 bases between. The CDR3 has 13 residues. CDR1 MDHEN and CDR2 SYDVKM come from the germline V gene. The CDR3 spells CASSPTPNYGYTF. In nucleotides, the CDR3 is TGTGCCAGCAGCCCGACACCGAACTATGGCTACACCTTC.

This clone has a handful of counts. This rearrangement joins TRBV5-1 to TRBJ2-2, with 7 bases that match TRBD1. The CDR3 runs to 15 residues. Germline V CDR1 and CDR2: SGHRS, YFSETQ. V lost 1 base and J lost 4; bases outside the gene matches: 4. CDR3 sequence reads: CASSLSQGVTGELFF. CDR3 sequence (DNA): TGCGCCAGCAGCTTGTCTCAGGGGGTCACCGGGGAGCTGTTTTTT.

The rearrangement uses TRBV6-1 and TRBJ2-5, with TRBD1 identical over 8 bases. V trimming: 6 bases; J trimming: 0 bases; junction bases outside the gene matches: 6. CDR1 MNHNS and CDR2 SASEGT come from the germline V gene. The CDR3 totals 15 residues. The CDR3 region has the DNA TGTGCCAGCAGCGAGGGACAGGCCTACCAAGAGACCCAGTACTTC. Protein sequence: CASSEGQAYQETQYF.

This clone was picked up a small number of times. The chain couples TRBV2 to TRBJ1-1; possibly TRBD1 for D (6 bases). This CDR3 comprises 14 residues. The V and J ends lost 7 bases and 4 bases respectively, with 16 bases between them. The germline V gene encodes CDR1 SNHLY and CDR2 FYNNEI. CDR3 region: CASKERGGRTEAFF. DNA for the CDR3: TGTGCCAGCAAAGAGAGAGGGGGACGCACTGAAGCTTTCTTT.

The chain is built from TRBV11-2 and TRBJ2-7; D perhaps matches TRBD2 (5 bases). The CDR3 contains 14 residues. The germline V and J ends were trimmed by 1 base and 3 bases, with 10 bases remaining between them. Germline V gene lookup returns CDR1 SGHAT and CDR2 FQNNGV. The CDR3 here is CASSLGGGYYEQYF. The CDR3 DNA sequence: TGTGCCAGCAGCTTAGGCGGAGGATACTACGAGCAGTACTTC.

This chain links TRBV10-3 with TRBJ2-7, with 8 bases fitting TRBD1. From germline, CDR1 is ENHRY and CDR2 SYGVKD. This CDR3 has 13 residues. V was pared by 10 bases and J by 3 bases, with 8 bases of the junction left unmatched. The CDR3 sequence: CATKDREIYEQYF. CDR3 nucleotides: TGTGCCACGAAGGACAGGGAAATCTACGAGCAGTACTTC.

The chain couples TRBV6-1 to TRBJ2-3; 9 positions match TRBD2. After removal of 1 base from V and 5 bases from J, the junction contained 7 bases not matched to a gene. Germline loops: CDR1 MNHNS, CDR2 SASEGT. The CDR3 contains 16 residues. As DNA, the CDR3 is TGTGCCAGCAGTGAAGTTTGGCGGGGGGGCCAAGATACGCAGTATTTT. Protein sequence: CASSEVWRGGQDTQYF.

The V gene is TRBV9, the J gene TRBJ1-1; no definite D call. Germline CDR1 is SGDLS and CDR2 is YYNGEE. The CDR3 has 16 residues. The V end lost 4 bases, the J end lost 0 bases, and 16 bases lay between the germline ends. The CDR3 is CASSPTVRPMNTEAFF. The CDR3, as DNA: TGTGCCAGCAGCCCTACCGTACGCCCCATGAACACTGAAGCTTTCTTT.

In this sample, this clone turned up a few times. This rearrangement joins TRBV30 to TRBJ1-5; 7 bases line up with TRBD1. The CDR3 runs 15 residues. With 5 bases clipped from V and 0 bases from J, the junction kept 7 bases outside the gene matches. Germline CDR1 GTSNPN, CDR2 SVGIG (reference sequence). The CDR3 is CAWAGGISSNQPQHF. Written as DNA, the CDR3 is TGTGCCTGGGCAGGGGGAATTTCTAGCAATCAGCCCCAGCATTTT.

The sample holds one count of this clone. J is TRBJ1-3 and V is TRBV9; D is ambiguous. The germline gives CDR1 SGDLS, CDR2 YYNGEE. The CDR3 totals 15 residues. Trimming took off 5 bases at V and 2 bases at J, with 14 bases between the two ends. CDR3 residues: CASRASGAAGNTIYF. In DNA form, the CDR3 reads TGTGCCAGCAGGGCCTCGGGAGCGGCTGGAAACACCATATATTTT. The full variable domain, in which reference TRBV9 and TRBJ1-3 provide the parts outside the CDR3, is DSGVTQTPKHLITATGQRVTLRCSPRSGDLSVYWYQQSLDQGLQFLIQYYNGEERAKGNILERFSAQQFPDLHSELNLSSLELGDSALYFCASRASGAAGNTIYFGEGSWLTVV.

J is TRBJ2-5 and V is TRBV10-2, with D uncertain. This CDR3 region has 11 residues. The V end lost 8 bases, the J end lost 5 bases, and 9 bases lay between the germline ends. Per the germline V gene, CDR1 is WSHSY and CDR2 is SAAADI. This CDR3 reads CASGVAETQYF. The CDR3 DNA is TGCGCCAGCGGAGTTGCTGAGACCCAGTACTTC.

This rearrangement joins TRBV18 to TRBJ1-4, with 10 nucleotides matching TRBD1. This CDR3 comprises 15 residues. J gave up 8 bases and V 3 bases, and 6 bases lay outside the gene matches. Per germline, CDR1 KGHSH and CDR2 LQKENI. The CDR3 loop is CASSPTTGGWEKLFF. The CDR3 DNA is TGTGCCAGCTCACCGACGACAGGGGGCTGGGAAAAACTGTTTTTT.

The chain links TRBV2 to TRBJ2-3; 7 bases are a match to TRBD2. Germline loops: CDR1 SNHLY, CDR2 FYNNEI. The CDR3 is 11 residues long. Losses at the gene ends were 8 bases for V and 14 bases for J; bases not matched to a gene: 10. CDR3 protein: CASASRDYTYF. The CDR3 nucleotides read TGTGCCAGCGCCTCCCGGGACTATACGTATTTT. The full variable domain, with the rest looked up from reference TRBV2 and TRBJ2-3, is EPEVTQTPSHQVTQMGQEVILRCVPISNHLYFYWYRQILGQKVEFLVSFYNNEISEKSEIFDDQFSVERPDGSNFTLKIRSTKLEDSAMYFCASASRDYTYFGPGTRLTVL.

This clone turned up a few times. This chain links TRBV4-1 with TRBJ1-1; 11 nucleotides align to TRBD1. The CDR3 has 15 residues. Germline-derived CDR1 and CDR2 are MGHRA and YSYEKL. V was pared by 1 base and J by 4 bases, with 2 bases of the junction left unmatched. Here the CDR3 DNA reads TGCGCCAGCAGCCAAGGGGACAGGGGGGGCACTGAAGCTTTCTTT. It is translated as CASSQGDRGGTEAFF.

The chain uses TRBV19 and TRBJ2-7; 9 bases are a match to TRBD1. Trimming cost V 6 bases and J 1 base; bases outside gene matches: 4. The CDR3 is 14 amino acids. Germline values: CDR1 LNHDA, CDR2 SQIVND (reference sequence). CDR3 coding DNA: TGTGCCAGTAGAATCGGACAGGGGTCCTACGAGCAGTACTTC. Its translation is CASRIGQGSYEQYF.

Only one count was recorded for this clone. The chain couples TRBV5-1 to TRBJ2-7, with 7 positions matching TRBD2. V shed 1 base, J shed 3 bases, and the junction held 1 base outside the gene matches. CDR3 length: 13 amino acids. The germline V gene has CDR1 SGHRS and CDR2 YFSETQ. The CDR3 reads CASSLTGGYEQYF. For the CDR3, the DNA is TGCGCCAGCAGCTTGACGGGAGGCTACGAGCAGTACTTC.

V gene TRBV10-3 combines with J gene TRBJ1-2; D is ambiguous. Germline CDR1 reads ENHRY; CDR2 reads SYGVKD. Trimming left V 0 bases short and J 8 bases short, with 16 bases between. This CDR3 region has 15 residues. The CDR3 DNA reads TGTGCCATCAGTGAGTCGAATGTGAGATCTGAAGGCTACACCTTC. This codes for CAISESNVRSEGYTF.

This clone was seen more than once but under ten times. The gene calls are TRBV2 and TRBJ2-6; unclear D gene. The germline V gene has CDR1 SNHLY and CDR2 FYNNEI. Trimming cost V 10 bases and J 0 bases, with 13 bases left between them. The CDR3 consists of 15 residues. The chain's CDR3 is CATSGSPSGANVLTF. The CDR3 DNA reads as TGTGCCACATCCGGGTCCCCCTCTGGGGCCAACGTCCTGACTTTC.

The chain couples TRBV5-5 to TRBJ1-3, with D possibly TRBD1 on 6 matching bases. Trimming shortened V by 1 base and J by 2 bases, and 7 bases separated the two germline ends. The germline V gene encodes CDR1 SGHKS and CDR2 YYEKEE (reference sequence). CDR3 length: 14 amino acids. This chain's CDR3 is CASSLWGPGNTIYF. The CDR3 DNA reads TGTGCCAGCAGCTTGTGGGGGCCTGGAAACACCATATATTTT.

The chain has TRBV6-1 and TRBJ2-5; 7 positions match TRBD2. Germline assignment: CDR1 MNHNS and CDR2 SASEGT. Trimming removed 10 bases from V and 2 bases from J; junction bases left unmatched: 7. The CDR3 loop spans 13 amino acids. CDR3 DNA: TGTGCCATTCGCTGGGAGGGACAAGAGACCCAGTACTTC. Amino acid sequence: CAIRWEGQETQYF.